This TCR beta chain was observed in a study of memory CD4+ T cells and cytomegalovirus serostatus. General observations from the study: CMV serostatus prediction reached median AUC approximately 0.95, or 0.91 with US-trained model. Of 150 to 200 reported CMV TCRbeta sequences, roughly 67 were found in memory CD4+ repertoires.

This clone turned up a few times. The antigen is unknown. The data were produced by immunoSEQ multiplex PCR, yet TCRdb's version contains in-frame clones alone and is incomplete. The sample contains approximately 53,000 clones, over 65% of which appear only once. Germline-derived CDR1 and CDR2 are GTSNPN and SVGIG (reference sequence). There are 11 residues in the CDR3. V was cut by 5 bases and J by 1 base, with 5 bases left in between. Single viable CD3+CD4+CD8-CD45RO+ cells were sorted as the memory CD4+ T cells. What was sequenced was memory CD4+ T cells from blood. The TCR originated in an adult in good health and CMV-seronegative. The chain recombines TRBV30 with TRBJ1-2; possible D gene TRBD1, 5 bases. The CDR3 coding sequence is TGTGCCTGGGACAGTAACTATGGCTACACCTTC. It encodes CAWDSNYGYTF.